This TCR beta chain was observed in a study of blood T cell repertoires in COVID-19. Study as a whole: Whether acute or convalescent, the COVID-19 samples came from the United States, Italy and Spain. Nucleic acid was either cDNA or gDNA, and it came from T cells, B-cell-depleted T cells, or PBMCs.

Measured with immunoSEQ multiplex PCR; TCRdb has only the in-frame clones, and not every one. The sample lists 150,000 to 200,000 clones, 70% to 90% occurring once. Cohort 3 recovered donors had two negative PCRs, clearance, or symptom resolution. V was clipped by 5 bases and J by 2 bases; unmatched bases: 1. The CDR3 contains 14 residues. CDR1 SGHTA and CDR2 FQGNSA come from the germline V gene. J is TRBJ2-1 and V is TRBV7-2; 9 bases agree with TRBD2. Material: PBMCs or T cells enriched from blood (not recorded which). This TCR came from a woman aged 50 to 60 who had recovered from COVID-19. The CDR3, as DNA: TGTGCCAGCAGCGCTAGCGGGACCTACAATGAGCAGTTCTTC. It specifies CASSASGTYNEQFF.